What follows are 2 T cell receptor beta chains derived from one specimen sequenced in a study of cytomegalovirus exposure and HLA in healthy donors. The PCR made use of 60 Vbeta and 13 Jbeta primers. Repertoires were generated with immunoSEQ multiplex PCR, while TCRdb's copy carries only in-frame clones and drops some. The listing records tens of thousands of clones. The sample comprised PBMCs. Every receptor here comes from a woman aged 60 to 75 in good health and CMV-seronegative.

Turning to this clone: Other DNA sequences in the sample encode the same CDR3. This chain joins TRBV2 and TRBJ2-5; 7 bases agree with TRBD2. Germline V CDR1 and CDR2: SNHLY, FYNNEI. The length of the CDR3 is 13 residues. The CDR3 loop is CATGREGGETQYF. In DNA, the CDR3 is TGTGCTACTGGGAGGGAAGGAGGAGAGACCCAGTACTTC. The whole variable domain, filled in from reference TRBV2 and TRBJ2-5, reads EPEVTQTPSHQVTQMGQEVILRCVPISNHLYFYWYRQILGQKVEFLVSFYNNEISEKSEIFDDQFSVERPDGSNFTLKIRSTKLEDSAMYFCATGREGGETQYFGPGTRLLVL.

The chain links TRBV9 to TRBJ2-5; possibly TRBD1 for D (6 bases). The J call may not be correct, given that the DNA end is closer to TRBJ2-7. The CDR3 spans 16 residues. Germline V gene sequence: CDR1 SGDLS, CDR2 YYNGEE. The CDR3 coding sequence is TGTGCCAGCAGCCAGGGGATAGGTTTGGGGATATACGAGCAGTACTTC. Amino acid sequence: CASSQGIGLGIYEQYF.